This T cell receptor (beta chain) was sequenced in a study of T cell responses to AZD1222 COVID-19 vaccine. Whole-study findings and limits: The donors showed a predominance of white British ancestry and of females, with possible underestimation of clonal diversity. Vaccine-related CD4 TCRs covered spike, predominating at 160-218 and 743-854.

In germline, CDR1 is SGHAT, CDR2 FQDESV (reference sequence). The CDR3 is made up of 13 amino acids. V was shortened by 4 bases and J by 11 bases, with 12 bases between the two germline ends. As regards this clone: The antigen remains unidentified.

Clones were sequenced by immunoSEQ multiplex PCR, and TCRdb holds only the in-frame ones, with some missing. This table holds over 100,000 clones, around 90% found once. The J gene is TRBJ1-6, the V gene TRBV11-1; D not certain. The sample here was peripheral blood, taken on day 0 of AZD1222 vaccination. The TCR originated in an adult in good health. The CDR3 reads CASSSDLGAPLHF. CDR3 coding DNA: TGTGCCAGCAGCTCAGACCTTGGGGCACCCCTCCACTTT.